The T cell receptor (beta chain) under discussion was sequenced for a study of T cell repertoires in cytomegalovirus infection. Study at large: Epitope selection comprised recently identified HLA-C-restricted CMV epitopes and well-studied HLA-B-restricted CMV epitopes. From public TCR beta signatures came an indication of both CMV infection and matching HLA type. Findings of the study overall: Across the ex vivo response, the dominant clonotypes were HLA-C-restricted CMV-specific TCR beta clonotypes. Carriers of CMV plus the relevant HLA were identified by cumulative public TCR beta family frequency.

TCRdb processed the reads anew with MiXCR; each CDR3 protein has one entry. The sample contains about 920,000 distinct CDR3 sequences, 30% to 40% of which appear only once. About this clonotype itself: Its antigen is unknown.

From germline, CDR1 is LNHDA and CDR2 SQIVND (reference sequence). The V end was cut by 6 bases, the J end by 2 bases, with 10 bases between. This CDR3 is 13 amino acids long. Sequences were derived from cultured CD8+ T cells from PBMCs, sampled from culture after CMV antigen stimulation. The chain uses TRBV19 and TRBJ1-1; weak D call: TRBD1 (5 bases). The source is a human donor in good health (CMV status not recorded). Some clones in this sample may be carry-over from other donors' samples. The CDR3 loop is CASREQENTEAFF. The CDR3 DNA sequence: TGTGCCAGTAGGGAACAGGAAAACACTGAAGCTTTCTTT.